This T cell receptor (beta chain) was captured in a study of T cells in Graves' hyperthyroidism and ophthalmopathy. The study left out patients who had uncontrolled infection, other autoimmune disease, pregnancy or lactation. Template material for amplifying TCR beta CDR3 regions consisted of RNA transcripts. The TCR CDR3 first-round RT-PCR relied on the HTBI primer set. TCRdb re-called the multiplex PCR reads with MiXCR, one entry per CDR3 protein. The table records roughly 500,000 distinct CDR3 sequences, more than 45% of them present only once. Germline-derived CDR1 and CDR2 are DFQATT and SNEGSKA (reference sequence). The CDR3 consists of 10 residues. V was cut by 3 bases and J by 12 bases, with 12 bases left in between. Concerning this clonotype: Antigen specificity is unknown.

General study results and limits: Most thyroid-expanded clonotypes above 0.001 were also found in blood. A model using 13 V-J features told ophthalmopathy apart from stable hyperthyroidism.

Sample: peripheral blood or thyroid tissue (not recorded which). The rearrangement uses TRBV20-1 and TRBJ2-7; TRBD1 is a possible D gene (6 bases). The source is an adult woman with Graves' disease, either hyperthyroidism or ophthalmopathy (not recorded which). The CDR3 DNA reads TGCAGTGCTAGTCCAACAGGGCGGTACTTC. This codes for CSASPTGRYF.